This T cell receptor beta chain was found in a study of blood T cells in healthy people across ages. Whole-study context: About one barcoded beta molecule per two T cells was captured by template switching.

Researchers collected approximately 9.9 milliliters of peripheral blood from every single donor. Then a second PCR, running roughly 7 to 11 cycles, was carried out with a sample-barcoded 5' primer and a J-beta primer mix. Each CDR3 protein gets one entry after TCRdb re-called the 5' RACE reads with MiXCR. The repertoire consists of roughly 1,000,000 distinct CDR3 sequences, with less than 25% occurring once and the leading ten covering approximately 0.71%. This CDR3 contains 13 residues. Trimming took off 3 bases at V and 3 bases at J, with 11 bases between the two ends. The germline V gene encodes CDR1 DFQATT and CDR2 SNEGSKA (reference sequence). The sample was also reused in another study, on T cells of mothers and their children. As that study records: Mothers and children who were related shared slightly more overlap than unrelated pairs, but not significantly more.

The rearrangement joins TRBV20-1 to TRBJ1-2; D might be TRBD1 (5 bases). The sequence was obtained from a girl aged 2-15 years in good health. Material for sequencing was blood. In nucleotides, the CDR3 is TGCAGTGCTAGGGGGGTGGGGGACTATGGCTACACCTTC. Translating gives CSARGVGDYGYTF.